The rows below give T cell receptor beta chains drawn from one sample of a study of T cell repertoires in ileal Crohn's disease. Profiled with immunoSEQ multiplex PCR; TCRdb holds only in-frame clones, not every one. This sample has 12,000 to 15,000 clones, with roughly 80% found just once. The sample consisted of ileal tissue. The receptor source for this set is an adult with Crohn's disease. Both conserved end residues are trimmed from each CDR3. Fields, in order: CDR3 length, V gene, J gene, CDR3 protein.

CDR3 length: 11; V gene: TRBV7-9; J gene: TRBJ1-4; CDR3 protein: ASSQGWTSELF
CDR3 length: 13; V gene: TRBV7-9; J gene: TRBJ2-7; CDR3 protein: ASSLRDWKPYEQY
CDR3 length: 13; V gene: TRBV30; J gene: TRBJ1-2; CDR3 protein: AWTRLGQGADGYT
CDR3 length: 12; V gene: TRBV6-5; J gene: TRBJ1-5; CDR3 protein: ASSSETGSRPQH
CDR3 length: 13; V gene: TRBV18; J gene: TRBJ1-2; CDR3 protein: ASSPIGTAFDGYT
CDR3 length: 15; V gene: TRBV5-5; J gene: TRBJ1-1; CDR3 protein: ASSYRTGGVTNTEAF
CDR3 length: 13; V gene: TRBV6-1; J gene: TRBJ1-6; CDR3 protein: ASNSAGGYNSPLH
CDR3 length: 13; V gene: TRBV7-9; J gene: TRBJ1-1; CDR3 protein: ASSQGPGRDTEAF
CDR3 length: 13; V gene: TRBV2; J gene: TRBJ1-5; CDR3 protein: ASSEVGVGNQPQH
CDR3 length: 12; V gene: TRBV30; J gene: TRBJ2-1; CDR3 protein: ASSKRGGSNEQF
CDR3 length: 13; V gene: TRBV25-1; J gene: TRBJ1-2; CDR3 protein: ASSEWGTGGLGYT
CDR3 length: 13; V gene: TRBV6-5; J gene: TRBJ2-3; CDR3 protein: ASRRTGGRPDTQY
CDR3 length: 11; V gene: TRBV4-2; J gene: TRBJ1-2; CDR3 protein: ASSQLTGDGYT
CDR3 length: 9; V gene: TRBV20-1; J gene: TRBJ2-4; CDR3 protein: SARIEDIQY
CDR3 length: 14; V gene: TRBV5-4; J gene: TRBJ1-6; CDR3 protein: ASSTGQGASDSPLH
CDR3 length: 9; V gene: TRBV2; J gene: TRBJ1-1; CDR3 protein: ASSVATEAF
CDR3 length: 13; V gene: TRBV13; J gene: TRBJ1-3; CDR3 protein: ASSLEGVPENTIY
CDR3 length: 12; V gene: TRBV27; J gene: TRBJ2-3; CDR3 protein: ASSFEGSTDTQY
CDR3 length: 13; V gene: TRBV18; J gene: TRBJ2-7; CDR3 protein: ASSPAVHPTTVQY
CDR3 length: 15; V gene: TRBV18; J gene: TRBJ1-1; CDR3 protein: ASSPPTVGLLNTEAF
CDR3 length: 13; V gene: TRBV11-2; J gene: TRBJ2-6; CDR3 protein: ASSKSGAGANVLT
CDR3 length: 14; V gene: TRBV27; J gene: TRBJ2-3; CDR3 protein: ASSLLPNLGTDTQY
CDR3 length: 14; V gene: TRBV2; J gene: TRBJ2-1; CDR3 protein: ARNGLGRGGLHEQF
CDR3 length: 9; V gene: TRBV11-2; J gene: TRBJ2-7; CDR3 protein: ASSGGGVQY
CDR3 length: 12; V gene: TRBV6-1; J gene: TRBJ1-2; CDR3 protein: ASSPRGADYGYT
CDR3 length: 15; V gene: TRBV9; J gene: TRBJ1-2; CDR3 protein: ASSVGRGDRRNYGYT
CDR3 length: 11; V gene: TRBV6-1; J gene: TRBJ1-1; CDR3 protein: ASNTLGSTEAF
CDR3 length: 11; V gene: TRBV7-2; J gene: TRBJ1-5; CDR3 protein: ASSLVFNGPQH
CDR3 length: 14; V gene: TRBV7-8; J gene: TRBJ2-3; CDR3 protein: ASSLAWARPTDTQY